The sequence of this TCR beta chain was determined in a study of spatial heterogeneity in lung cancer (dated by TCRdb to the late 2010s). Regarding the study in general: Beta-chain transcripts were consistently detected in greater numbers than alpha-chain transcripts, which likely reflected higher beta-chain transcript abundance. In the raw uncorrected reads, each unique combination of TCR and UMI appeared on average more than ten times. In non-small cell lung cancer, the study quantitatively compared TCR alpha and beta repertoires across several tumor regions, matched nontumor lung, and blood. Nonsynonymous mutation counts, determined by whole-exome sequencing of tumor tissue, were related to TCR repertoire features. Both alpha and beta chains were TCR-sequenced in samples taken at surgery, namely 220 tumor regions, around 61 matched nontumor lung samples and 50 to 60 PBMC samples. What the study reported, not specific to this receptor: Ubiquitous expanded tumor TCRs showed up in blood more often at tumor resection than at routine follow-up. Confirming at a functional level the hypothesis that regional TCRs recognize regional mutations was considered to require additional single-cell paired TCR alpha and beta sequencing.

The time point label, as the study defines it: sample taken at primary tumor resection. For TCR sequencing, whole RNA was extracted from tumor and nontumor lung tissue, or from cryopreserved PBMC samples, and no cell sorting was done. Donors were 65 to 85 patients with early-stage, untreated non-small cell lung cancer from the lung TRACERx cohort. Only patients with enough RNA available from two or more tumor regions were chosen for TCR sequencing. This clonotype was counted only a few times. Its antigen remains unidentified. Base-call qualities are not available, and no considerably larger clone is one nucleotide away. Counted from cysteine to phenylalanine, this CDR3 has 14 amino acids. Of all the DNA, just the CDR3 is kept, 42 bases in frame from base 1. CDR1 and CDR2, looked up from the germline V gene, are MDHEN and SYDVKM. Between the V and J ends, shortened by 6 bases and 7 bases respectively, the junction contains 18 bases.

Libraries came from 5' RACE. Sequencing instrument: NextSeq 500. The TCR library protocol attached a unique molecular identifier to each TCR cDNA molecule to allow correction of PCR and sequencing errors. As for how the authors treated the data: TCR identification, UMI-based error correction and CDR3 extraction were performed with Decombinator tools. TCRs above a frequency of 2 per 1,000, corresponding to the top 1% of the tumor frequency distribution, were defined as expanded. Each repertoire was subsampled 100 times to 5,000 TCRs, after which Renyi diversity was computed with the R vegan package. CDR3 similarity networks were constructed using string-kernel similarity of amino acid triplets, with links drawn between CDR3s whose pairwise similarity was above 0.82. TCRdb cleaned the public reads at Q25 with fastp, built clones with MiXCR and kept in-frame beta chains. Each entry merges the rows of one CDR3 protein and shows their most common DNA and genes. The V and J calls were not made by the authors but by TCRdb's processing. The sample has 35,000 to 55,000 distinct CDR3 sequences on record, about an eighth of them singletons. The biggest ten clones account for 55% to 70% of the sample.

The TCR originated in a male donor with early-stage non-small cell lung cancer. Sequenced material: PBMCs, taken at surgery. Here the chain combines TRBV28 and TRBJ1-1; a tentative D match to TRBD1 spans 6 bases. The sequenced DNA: TGTGCCAGCAGCCCCCCCGGGGGGCGCCATGAAGCTTTCTTT. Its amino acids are CASSPPGGRHEAFF.